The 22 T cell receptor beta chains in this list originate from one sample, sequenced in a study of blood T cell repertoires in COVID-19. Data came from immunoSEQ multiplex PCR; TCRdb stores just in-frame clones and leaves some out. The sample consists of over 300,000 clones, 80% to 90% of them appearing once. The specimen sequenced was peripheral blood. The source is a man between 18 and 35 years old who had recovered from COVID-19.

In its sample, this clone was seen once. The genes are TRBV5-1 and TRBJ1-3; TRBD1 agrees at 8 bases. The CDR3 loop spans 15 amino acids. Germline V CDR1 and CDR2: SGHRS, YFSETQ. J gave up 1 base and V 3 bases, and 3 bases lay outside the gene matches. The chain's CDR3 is CASSSTGESGNTIYF. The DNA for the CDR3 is TGCGCCAGCAGCTCGACAGGGGAGTCTGGAAACACCATATATTTT.

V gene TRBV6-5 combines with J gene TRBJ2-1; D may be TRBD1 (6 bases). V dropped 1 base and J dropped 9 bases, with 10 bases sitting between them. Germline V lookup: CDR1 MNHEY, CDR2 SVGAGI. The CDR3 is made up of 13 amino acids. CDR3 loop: CASSYFDRSEQFF. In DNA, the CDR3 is TGTGCCAGCAGTTACTTCGACAGGTCTGAGCAGTTCTTC.

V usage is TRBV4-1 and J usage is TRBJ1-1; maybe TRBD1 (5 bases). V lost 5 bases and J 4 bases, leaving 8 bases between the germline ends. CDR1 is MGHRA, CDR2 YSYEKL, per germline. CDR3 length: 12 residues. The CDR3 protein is CASSGGGTEAFF. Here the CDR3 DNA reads TGCGCCAGCAGCGGGGGGGGCACTGAAGCTTTCTTT.

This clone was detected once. CDR3 DNA sequence: TGTGCCAGTATACGTACAGGTTTGAGCACTGAAGCTTTCTTT. Translated: CASIRTGLSTEAFF. This rearrangement joins TRBV19 to TRBJ1-1, with D possibly matching TRBD1 (5 bases). V lost 7 bases, J lost 4 bases, and 16 bases lay in between. The germline CDR1 and CDR2 sequences are LNHDA and SQIVND (reference sequence). The CDR3 is made up of 14 amino acids. Combining the CDR3 with reference TRBV19 and TRBJ1-1 gives the whole variable domain DGGITQSPKYLFRKEGQNVTLSCEQNLNHDAMYWYRQDPGQGLRLIYYSQIVNDFQKGDIAEGYSVSREKKESFPLTVTSAQKNPTAFYLCASIRTGLSTEAFFGQGTRLTVV.

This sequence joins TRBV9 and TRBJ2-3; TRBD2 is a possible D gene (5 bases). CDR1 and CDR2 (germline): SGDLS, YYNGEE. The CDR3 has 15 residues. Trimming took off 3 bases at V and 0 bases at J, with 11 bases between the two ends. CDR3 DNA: TGTGCCAGCAGCGCCAGCGGCCCAAGCACAGATACGCAGTATTTT. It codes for CASSASGPSTDTQYF.

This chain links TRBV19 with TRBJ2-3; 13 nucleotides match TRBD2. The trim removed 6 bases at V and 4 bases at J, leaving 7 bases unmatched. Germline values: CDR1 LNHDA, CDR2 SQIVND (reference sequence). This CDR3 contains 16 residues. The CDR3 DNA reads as TGTGCCAGTAGAAGCCGGACTAGCGGGGGCCCAGATACGCAGTATTTT. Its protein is CASRSRTSGGPDTQYF.

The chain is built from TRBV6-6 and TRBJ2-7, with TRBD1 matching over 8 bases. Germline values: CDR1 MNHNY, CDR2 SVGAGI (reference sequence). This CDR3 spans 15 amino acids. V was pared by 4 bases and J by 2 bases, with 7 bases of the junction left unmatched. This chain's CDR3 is CASSSRQGPTYEQYF. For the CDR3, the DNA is TGTGCCAGCAGTTCACGACAGGGGCCAACCTACGAGCAGTACTTC.

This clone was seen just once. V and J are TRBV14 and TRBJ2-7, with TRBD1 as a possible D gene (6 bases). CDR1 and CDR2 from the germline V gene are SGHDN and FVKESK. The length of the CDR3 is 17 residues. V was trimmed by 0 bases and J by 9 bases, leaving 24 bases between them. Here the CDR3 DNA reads TGTGCCAGCAGCCAAGATCTATGGGACAAGGGGCCCCTCGGGCAGTACTTC. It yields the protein CASSQDLWDKGPLGQYF. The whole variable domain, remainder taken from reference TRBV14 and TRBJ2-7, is EAGVTQFPSHSVIEKGQTVTLRCDPISGHDNLYWYRRVMGKEIKFLLHFVKESKQDESGMPNNRFLAERTGGTYSTLKVQPAELEDSGVYFCASSQDLWDKGPLGQYFGPGTRLTVT.

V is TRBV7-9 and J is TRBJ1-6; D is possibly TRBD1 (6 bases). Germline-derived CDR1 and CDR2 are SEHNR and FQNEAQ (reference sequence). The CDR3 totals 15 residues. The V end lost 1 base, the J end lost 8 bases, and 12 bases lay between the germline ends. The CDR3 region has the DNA TGTGCCAGCAGCTTAGGTAGGACAGTCTATTCACCCCTCCACTTT. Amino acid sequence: CASSLGRTVYSPLHF.

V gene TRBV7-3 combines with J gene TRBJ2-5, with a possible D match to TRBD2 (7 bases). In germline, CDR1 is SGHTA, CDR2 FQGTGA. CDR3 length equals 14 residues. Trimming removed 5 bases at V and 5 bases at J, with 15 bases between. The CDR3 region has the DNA TGTGCCAGCAGCGCCTCCGGGGGGCACGAGACCCAGTACTTC. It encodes CASSASGGHETQYF.

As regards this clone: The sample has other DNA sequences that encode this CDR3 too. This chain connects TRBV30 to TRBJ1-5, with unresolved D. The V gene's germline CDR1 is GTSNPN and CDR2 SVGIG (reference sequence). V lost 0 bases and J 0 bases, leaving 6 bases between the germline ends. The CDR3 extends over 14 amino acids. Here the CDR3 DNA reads TGTGCCTGGAGTGTTGGCGGTAGCAATCAGCCCCAGCATTTT. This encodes CAWSVGGSNQPQHF.

The CDR3 sequence is CASSLVYGNTEAFF. The CDR3 bases are TGTGCCAGCAGCTTGGTTTACGGGAACACTGAAGCTTTCTTT. The V and J genes are TRBV5-5 and TRBJ1-1; unclear D gene. Trimming removed 0 bases at V and 1 base at J, with 7 bases between. Germline V CDR1 and CDR2: SGHKS, YYEKEE (reference sequence). The CDR3 length is 14 residues.

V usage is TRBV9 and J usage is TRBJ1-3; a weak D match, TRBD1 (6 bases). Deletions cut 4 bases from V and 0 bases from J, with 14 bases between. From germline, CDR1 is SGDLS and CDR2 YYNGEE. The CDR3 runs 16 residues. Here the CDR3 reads CASSYNREFSGNTIYF. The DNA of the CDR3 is TGTGCCAGCAGCTACAACAGGGAGTTCTCTGGAAACACCATATATTTT.

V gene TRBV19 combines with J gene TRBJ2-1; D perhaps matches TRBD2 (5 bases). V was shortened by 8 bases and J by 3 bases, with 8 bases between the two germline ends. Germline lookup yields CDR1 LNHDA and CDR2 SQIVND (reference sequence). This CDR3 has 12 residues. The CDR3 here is CASQEDYNEQFF. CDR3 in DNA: TGTGCCAGTCAGGAGGACTACAATGAGCAGTTCTTC. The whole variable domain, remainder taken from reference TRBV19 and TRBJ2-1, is DGGITQSPKYLFRKEGQNVTLSCEQNLNHDAMYWYRQDPGQGLRLIYYSQIVNDFQKGDIAEGYSVSREKKESFPLTVTSAQKNPTAFYLCASQEDYNEQFFGPGTRLTVL.

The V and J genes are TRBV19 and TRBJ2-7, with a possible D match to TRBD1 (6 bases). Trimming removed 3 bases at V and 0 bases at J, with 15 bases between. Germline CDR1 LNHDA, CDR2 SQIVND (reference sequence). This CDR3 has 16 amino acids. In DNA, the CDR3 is TGTGCCAGTAGTATGCCCCGGGACACCCTCTCCTACGAGCAGTACTTC. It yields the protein CASSMPRDTLSYEQYF.

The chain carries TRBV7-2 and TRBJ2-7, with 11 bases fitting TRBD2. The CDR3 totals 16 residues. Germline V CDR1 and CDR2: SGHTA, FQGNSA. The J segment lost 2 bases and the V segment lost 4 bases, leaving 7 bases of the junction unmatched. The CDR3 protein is CASSYTSGGYPYEQYF. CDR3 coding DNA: TGTGCCAGCAGCTATACTAGCGGGGGATATCCCTACGAGCAGTACTTC. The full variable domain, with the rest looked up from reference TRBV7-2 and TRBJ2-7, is GAGVSQSPSNKVTEKGKDVELRCDPISGHTALYWYRQSLGQGLEFLIYFQGNSAPDKSGLPSDRFSAERTGGSVSTLTIQRTQQEDSAVYLCASSYTSGGYPYEQYFGPGTRLTVT.

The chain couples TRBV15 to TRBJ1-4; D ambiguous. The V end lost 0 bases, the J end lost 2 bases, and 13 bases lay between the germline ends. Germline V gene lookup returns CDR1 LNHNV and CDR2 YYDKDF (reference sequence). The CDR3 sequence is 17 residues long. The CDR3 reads CATSRDPGSATNEKLFF. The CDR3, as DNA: TGTGCCACCAGCAGAGATCCGGGGTCCGCGACTAATGAAAAACTGTTTTTT.

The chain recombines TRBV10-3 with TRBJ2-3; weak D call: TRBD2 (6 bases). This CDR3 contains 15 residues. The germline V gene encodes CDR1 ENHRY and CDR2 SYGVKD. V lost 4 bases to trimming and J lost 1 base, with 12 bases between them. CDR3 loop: CAISGTAGRTDTQYF. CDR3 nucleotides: TGTGCCATCAGTGGAACAGCGGGCCGCACAGATACGCAGTATTTT.

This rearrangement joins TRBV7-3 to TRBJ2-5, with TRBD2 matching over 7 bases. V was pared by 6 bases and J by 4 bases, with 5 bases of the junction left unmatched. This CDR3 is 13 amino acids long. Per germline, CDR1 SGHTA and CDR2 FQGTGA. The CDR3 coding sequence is TGTGCCAGCAGTAGGACTAGTGGAGAGACCCAGTACTTC. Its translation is CASSRTSGETQYF.

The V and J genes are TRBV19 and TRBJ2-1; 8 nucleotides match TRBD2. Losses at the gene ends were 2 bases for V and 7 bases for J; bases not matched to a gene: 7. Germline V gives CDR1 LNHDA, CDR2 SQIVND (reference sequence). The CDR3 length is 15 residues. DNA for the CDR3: TGTGCCAGTAGTATACCGGGGGGGCGGACTAATGAGCAGTTCTTC. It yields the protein CASSIPGGRTNEQFF.

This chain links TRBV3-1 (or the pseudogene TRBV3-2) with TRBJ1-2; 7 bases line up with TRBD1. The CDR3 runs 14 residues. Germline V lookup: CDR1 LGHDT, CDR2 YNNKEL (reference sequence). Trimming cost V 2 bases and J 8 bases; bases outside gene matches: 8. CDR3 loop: CASSQLGTVRGYTF. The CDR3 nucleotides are TGTGCCAGCAGCCAACTAGGGACAGTAAGAGGCTACACCTTC.

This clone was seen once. Here the CDR3 reads CASSPPGQGKETQYF. For the CDR3, the DNA is TGTGCCAGCTCGCCGCCGGGACAGGGGAAAGAGACCCAGTACTTC. This sequence joins TRBV18 and TRBJ2-5, with 10 bases that match TRBD1. The CDR3 extends over 15 amino acids. V was clipped by 6 bases and J by 3 bases; unmatched bases: 7. CDR1 and CDR2 (germline): KGHSH, LQKENI.